This passage covers 23 T cell receptor beta chains from one sample sequenced in a study of T cell repertoires in cytomegalovirus infection. TCRdb itself ran the reads through MiXCR, one entry per CDR3 protein. The sample holds roughly 500,000 distinct CDR3 sequences; approximately 15% are singletons and the top ten take about 24%. The specimen sequenced was CD8+ T cells from PBMCs. These receptors were taken from a human donor in good health (CMV status not recorded). Some clones in this sample may be carry-over from other donors' samples.

This clonotype has just a few counts. This chain joins TRBV7-9 and TRBJ1-3; D is unclear. CDR3 length equals 15 residues. The V and J ends lost 6 bases and 4 bases respectively, with 16 bases between them. Germline values: CDR1 SEHNR, CDR2 FQNEAQ (reference sequence). The CDR3 here is CASRRDKGWGNTIYF. The CDR3 DNA sequence: TGTGCCAGCAGAAGGGATAAGGGCTGGGGAAACACCATATATTTT.

This clonotype has ten or more counts. The gene calls are TRBV27 and TRBJ1-4, with D perhaps matching TRBD1 (6 bases). From germline, CDR1 is MNHEY and CDR2 SMNVEV (reference sequence). The ends were cut back, 7 bases at V and 1 base at J, with 16 bases in the middle. This CDR3 is 16 amino acids long. CDR3 sequence (DNA): TGTGCCAGCACAGGGGACTTCCTTGGAACTAATGAAAAACTGTTTTTT. Amino acids: CASTGDFLGTNEKLFF.

This clonotype was picked up many times. The chain recombines TRBV7-8 with TRBJ2-7; 8 nucleotides align to TRBD1. V was clipped by 5 bases and J by 2 bases; unmatched bases: 8. The CDR3 length is 15 residues. The germline V gene has CDR1 SGHVS and CDR2 FQNEAQ. CDR3 bases: TGTGCCAGCAGCACTAGGCCGGACAGGGCCTACGAGCAGTACTTC. This encodes CASSTRPDRAYEQYF.

A few counts support this clonotype. This rearrangement joins TRBV28 to TRBJ2-7; no definite D call. CDR1 is MDHEN, CDR2 SYDVKM, per germline. The V end lost 4 bases, the J end lost 5 bases, and 12 bases lay between the germline ends. The CDR3 totals 13 residues. CDR3 DNA sequence: TGTGCCAGCAGTTCCTTCGGTGGGAACGAGCAGTACTTC. It encodes CASSSFGGNEQYF.

This clonotype was seen more than once but under ten times. The CDR3 DNA follows: TGTGCCAGCAGCTTAGACAGGGTCTCCTACGAGCAGTACTTC. Protein product: CASSLDRVSYEQYF. The chain carries TRBV7-9 and TRBJ2-7, with TRBD1 as a possible D gene (6 bases). The CDR3 consists of 14 residues. Germline V gene lookup returns CDR1 SEHNR and CDR2 FQNEAQ (reference sequence). Between the trimmed V and J ends, which lost 1 base and 0 bases, there was a span of 7 bases.

The genes are TRBV4-1 and TRBJ2-7; D is unclear. This CDR3 spans 12 amino acids. V dropped 1 base and J dropped 6 bases, with 7 bases sitting between them. CDR1 MGHRA and CDR2 YSYEKL come from the germline V gene. The CDR3 coding sequence is TGCGCCAGCAGCCAAGTGGTGGGCGAGCAGTACTTC. This translates into CASSQVVGEQYF.

This clonotype was counted many times. V is TRBV6-5 and J is TRBJ2-7, with D hard to call. With 0 bases removed from V and 9 bases from J, the gap between germline ends came to 18 bases. Germline V gene sequence: CDR1 MNHEY, CDR2 SVGAGI. This CDR3 contains 15 residues. CDR3 nucleotides: TGTGCCAGCAGTTACTCCCCCGACACAACCGAGATGCAGTACTTC. This gives the protein CASSYSPDTTEMQYF.

This clonotype turned up a few times. This chain joins TRBV28 and TRBJ2-7; TRBD1 might be the D (5 bases). Trimming shortened V by 5 bases and J by 6 bases, and 17 bases separated the two germline ends. CDR1 and CDR2 from the germline V gene are MDHEN and SYDVKM. The CDR3 covers 14 residues. DNA of the CDR3: TGTGCCAGCAGTCGAAGGGGTCGAGTCTCCGAGCAGTACTTC. Protein sequence: CASSRRGRVSEQYF.

The chain carries TRBV9 and TRBJ2-5, with 9 bases fitting TRBD2. This CDR3 has 13 amino acids. Per germline, CDR1 SGDLS and CDR2 YYNGEE. The ends lost 6 bases at V and 4 bases at J; junction bases unmatched: 4. The CDR3: CASTTTSGETQYF. CDR3 coding DNA: TGTGCCAGCACTACGACTAGCGGAGAGACCCAGTACTTC.

This clonotype was counted at least ten times. CDR3: CASEHGDRGIGQPQHF. In nucleotides, the CDR3 is TGTGCCTCCGAGCACGGGGACAGGGGAATAGGACAGCCCCAGCATTTT. The rearrangement links TRBV10-3 to TRBJ1-5, with 10 nucleotides matching TRBD1. The trim removed 11 bases at V and 7 bases at J, leaving 17 bases unmatched. This CDR3 region has 16 residues. The germline V gene encodes CDR1 ENHRY and CDR2 SYGVKD.

This clonotype has only a few counts. The chain has TRBV6-1 and TRBJ2-7; tentatively, D is TRBD1 (5 bases). This CDR3 region has 11 residues. The V gene lost 7 bases and the J gene lost 5 bases, with 9 bases spanning the gap. CDR1 MNHNS and CDR2 SASEGT come from the germline V gene. The CDR3 is CASIRGHEQYF. The DNA for the CDR3 is TGTGCCAGCATTAGGGGCCACGAGCAGTACTTC.

This clonotype was found many times. V is TRBV9 and J is TRBJ2-2; the D is unclear. The CDR3 runs 15 residues. CDR1 and CDR2 from the germline V gene are SGDLS and YYNGEE. V shed 3 bases and J shed 0 bases, with 9 bases lying between them. The DNA of the CDR3 is TGTGCCAGCAGCGCTGAGTTCGCGAACACCGGGGAGCTGTTTTTT. Translating gives CASSAEFANTGELFF.

The genes are TRBV5-5 and TRBJ1-1; D is unclear. The germline V and J ends were trimmed by 4 bases and 0 bases, with 10 bases remaining between them. The CDR3 contains 14 residues. Per the germline V gene, CDR1 is SGHKS and CDR2 is YYEKEE (reference sequence). The CDR3 here is CASSRSGMNTEAFF. The CDR3 DNA sequence: TGTGCCAGCAGCCGGAGCGGGATGAACACTGAAGCTTTCTTT.

A few counts support this clonotype. The DNA of the CDR3 is TGCGCCAGCAGCCAAGATGTGGGACAATTTGAAGCTTTCTTT. Its translation is CASSQDVGQFEAFF. The V and J genes are TRBV4-1 and TRBJ1-1; tentatively, D is TRBD1 (6 bases). The germline V gene has CDR1 MGHRA and CDR2 YSYEKL. Trimming pared 0 bases from V and 7 bases from J, leaving 12 bases between. CDR3 length equals 14 residues.

The gene calls are TRBV5-5 and TRBJ2-5; TRBD2 matches 8 bases. The trim removed 4 bases at V and 1 base at J, leaving 12 bases unmatched. The germline V gene has CDR1 SGHKS and CDR2 YYEKEE (reference sequence). This CDR3 has 17 amino acids. Written as DNA, the CDR3 is TGTGCCAGCAGCCCCCCAGCAAGTAGCGGGACCCAAGAGACCCAGTACTTC. This gives the protein CASSPPASSGTQETQYF. The full variable domain, in which reference TRBV5-5 and TRBJ2-5 provide the parts outside the CDR3, is DAGVTQSPTHLIKTRGQQVTLRCSPISGHKSVSWYQQVLGQGPQFIFQYYEKEERGRGNFPDRFSARQFPNYSSELNVNALLLGDSALYLCASSPPASSGTQETQYFGPGTRLLVL.

This clonotype showed up many times. V gene TRBV7-9 combines with J gene TRBJ2-7; D is ambiguous. The V and J ends lost 6 bases and 5 bases respectively, with 8 bases between them. CDR3 size: 11 residues. Germline CDR1 and CDR2: SEHNR and FQNEAQ (reference sequence). CDR3 in amino acids: CASSSPHEQYF. CDR3 DNA: TGTGCCAGCAGTTCTCCCCACGAGCAGTACTTC.

This clonotype showed up many times. The chain combines TRBV7-2 with TRBJ1-4; 9 bases match TRBD1. CDR1 SGHTA and CDR2 FQGNSA come from the germline V gene. The CDR3 is 17 amino acids. Trimming at V came to 3 bases and at J to 0 bases, leaving 5 bases not matched to a gene. The CDR3, as DNA: TGTGCCAGCAGCTTTCCACAGGGGGCTGCAACTAATGAAAAACTGTTTTTT. Its translation is CASSFPQGAATNEKLFF. The full variable domain, with the rest looked up from reference TRBV7-2 and TRBJ1-4, is GAGVSQSPSNKVTEKGKDVELRCDPISGHTALYWYRQSLGQGLEFLIYFQGNSAPDKSGLPSDRFSAERTGGSVSTLTIQRTQQEDSAVYLCASSFPQGAATNEKLFFGSGTQLSVL.

The rearrangement links TRBV3-1 to TRBJ2-1, with TRBD1 matching 9 bases. The germline V gene encodes CDR1 LGHDT and CDR2 YNNKEL (reference sequence). This CDR3 is 16 amino acids long. Losses at the gene ends were 0 bases for V and 8 bases for J; bases not matched to a gene: 8. Here the CDR3 reads CASSQEQGAWGDEQFF. The CDR3, as DNA: TGTGCCAGCAGCCAAGAACAGGGGGCTTGGGGAGATGAGCAGTTCTTC.

This clonotype appeared a few times. V and J are TRBV7-6 and TRBJ1-1, with D tentatively TRBD1 (5 bases). V was cut by 8 bases and J by 8 bases, with 15 bases left in between. The germline V gene encodes CDR1 SGHVS and CDR2 FNYEAQ. The length of the CDR3 is 12 residues. The CDR3, as DNA: TGTGCCAGCCGCCCGGGGGGAAAAGAAGCTTTCTTT. Protein product: CASRPGGKEAFF.

The rearrangement links TRBV6-6 to TRBJ2-1; either TRBD1 or TRBD2 may fit D (5 bases each). The CDR3 has 16 residues. Germline V lookup: CDR1 MNHNY, CDR2 SVGAGI (reference sequence). The V end was cut by 2 bases, the J end by 3 bases, with 14 bases between. The CDR3 is CASSYRGRGIYNEQFF. CDR3 nucleotides: TGTGCCAGCAGTTACCGGGGACGGGGAATCTACAATGAGCAGTTCTTC.

V usage is TRBV20-1 and J usage is TRBJ2-7; no firm D call. The CDR3 contains 13 residues. Germline V gene lookup returns CDR1 DFQATT and CDR2 SNEGSKA (reference sequence). Trimming stripped 3 bases from V and 1 base from J, with 10 bases between. The CDR3 here is CSARGLGSYEQYF. The CDR3 bases are TGCAGTGCTAGGGGTCTAGGATCCTACGAGCAGTACTTC.

This chain connects TRBV29-1 to TRBJ2-5, with 10 bases matching TRBD1. There are 14 residues in the CDR3. Germline V gene data show CDR1 as SQVTM and CDR2 as ANQGSEA. Unmatched junction bases numbered 7, after V lost 3 bases and J lost 6 bases. The chain's CDR3 is CSVEGGDRGKTQYF. In DNA, the CDR3 is TGCAGCGTTGAGGGGGGGGACAGGGGCAAGACCCAGTACTTC.

The chain has TRBV18 and TRBJ1-1; D gene ambiguous. V lost 3 bases and J lost 5, with 7 bases in between. The CDR3 covers 12 residues. Germline CDR1 reads KGHSH; CDR2 reads LQKENI. The CDR3 sequence: CASSPSVTEAFF. The DNA of the CDR3 is TGTGCCAGCTCACCCTCGGTAACTGAAGCTTTCTTT.